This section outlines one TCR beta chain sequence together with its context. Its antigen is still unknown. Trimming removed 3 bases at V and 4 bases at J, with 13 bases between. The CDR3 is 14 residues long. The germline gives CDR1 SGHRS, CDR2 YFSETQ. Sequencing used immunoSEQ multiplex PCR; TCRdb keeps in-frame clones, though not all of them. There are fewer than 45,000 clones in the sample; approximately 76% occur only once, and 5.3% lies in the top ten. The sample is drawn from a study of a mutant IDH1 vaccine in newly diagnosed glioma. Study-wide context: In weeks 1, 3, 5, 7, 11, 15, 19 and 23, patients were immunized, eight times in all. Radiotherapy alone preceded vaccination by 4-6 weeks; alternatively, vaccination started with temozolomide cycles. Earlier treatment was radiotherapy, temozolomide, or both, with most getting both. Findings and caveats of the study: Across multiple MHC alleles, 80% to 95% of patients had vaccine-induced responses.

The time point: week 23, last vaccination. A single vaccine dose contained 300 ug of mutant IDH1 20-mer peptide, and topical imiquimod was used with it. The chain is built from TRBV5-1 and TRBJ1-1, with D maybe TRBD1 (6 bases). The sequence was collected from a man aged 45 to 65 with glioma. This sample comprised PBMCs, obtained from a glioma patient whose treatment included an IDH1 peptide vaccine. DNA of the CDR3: TGCGCCAGCAGCTGGGGGCGCCGCGGCACTGAAGCTTTCTTT. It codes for CASSWGRRGTEAFF.